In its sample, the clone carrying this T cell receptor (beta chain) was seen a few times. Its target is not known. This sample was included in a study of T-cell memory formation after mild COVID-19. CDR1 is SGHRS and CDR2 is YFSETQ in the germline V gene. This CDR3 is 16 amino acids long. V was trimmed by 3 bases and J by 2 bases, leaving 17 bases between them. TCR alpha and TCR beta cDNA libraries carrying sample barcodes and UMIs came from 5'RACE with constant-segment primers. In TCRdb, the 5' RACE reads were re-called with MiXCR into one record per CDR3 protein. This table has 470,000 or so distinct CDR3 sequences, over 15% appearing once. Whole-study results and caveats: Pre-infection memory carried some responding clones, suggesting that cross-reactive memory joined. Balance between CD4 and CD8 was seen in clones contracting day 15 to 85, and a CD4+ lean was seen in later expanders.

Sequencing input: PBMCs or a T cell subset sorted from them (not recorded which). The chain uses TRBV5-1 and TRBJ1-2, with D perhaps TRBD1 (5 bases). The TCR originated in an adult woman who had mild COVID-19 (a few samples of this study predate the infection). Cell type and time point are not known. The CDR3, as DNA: TGCGCCAGCAGCTCCGGAGGCCAGGGACTGAACTATGGCTACACCTTC. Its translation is CASSSGGQGLNYGYTF.